This TCR beta chain originates from a study of breast tumors, draining lymph nodes, adjacent tissues. Study conclusions and caveats: Luminal-like breast cancer showed significantly higher tumor–nontumor repertoire similarity than basal-like.

Axillary draining lymph nodes of breast cancer patients supplied the node samples. This clonotype has at least ten counts. Antigen specificity is unknown. Via MiXCR, TCRdb re-called the multiplex PCR reads, giving one row per CDR3 protein. The sample consists of around 230,000 distinct CDR3 sequences, less than 35% of them appearing once. Trimming took 5 bases from V and 1 from J, leaving 21 bases between them. CDR1 and CDR2 from the germline V gene are SGHAT and FQNNGV. The CDR3 length is 17 residues. Sequenced input: axillary lymph node tissue. The chain recombines TRBV11-2 with TRBJ2-7; D tentatively fits TRBD1 or TRBD2 (5 bases each). This receptor was identified in a female donor with breast cancer. Some clones in this sample may be carry-over from other donors' samples. CDR3: CASSQLSGGRDSYEQYF. The CDR3 coding sequence is TGTGCCAGCAGCCAACTTAGTGGGGGACGGGATTCCTACGAGCAGTACTTC.